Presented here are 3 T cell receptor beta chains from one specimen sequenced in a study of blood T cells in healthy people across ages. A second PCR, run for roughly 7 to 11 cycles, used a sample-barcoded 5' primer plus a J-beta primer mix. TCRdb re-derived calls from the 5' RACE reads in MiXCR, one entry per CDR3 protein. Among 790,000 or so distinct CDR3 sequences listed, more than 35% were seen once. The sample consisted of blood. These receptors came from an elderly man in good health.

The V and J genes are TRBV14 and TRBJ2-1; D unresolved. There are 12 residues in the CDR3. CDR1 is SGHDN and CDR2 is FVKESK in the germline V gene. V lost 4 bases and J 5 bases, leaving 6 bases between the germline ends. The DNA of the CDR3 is TGTGCCAGCAGCCCATCTCACAATGAGCAGTTCTTC. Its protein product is CASSPSHNEQFF.

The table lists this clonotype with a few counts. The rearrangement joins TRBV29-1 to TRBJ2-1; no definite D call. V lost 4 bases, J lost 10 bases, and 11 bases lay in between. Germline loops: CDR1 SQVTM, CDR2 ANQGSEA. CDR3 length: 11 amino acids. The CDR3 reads CSVALVWEQFF. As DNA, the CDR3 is TGCAGCGTTGCCCTAGTTTGGGAGCAGTTCTTC.

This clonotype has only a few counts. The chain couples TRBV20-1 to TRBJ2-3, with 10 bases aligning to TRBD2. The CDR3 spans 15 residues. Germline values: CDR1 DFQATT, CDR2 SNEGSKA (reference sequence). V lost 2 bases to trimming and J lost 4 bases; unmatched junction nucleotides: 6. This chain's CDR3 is CSARFSGRASDTQYF. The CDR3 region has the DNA TGCAGTGCTAGATTCAGCGGGAGGGCCTCAGATACGCAGTATTTT.